The present T cell receptor (beta chain) was sequenced within a study of blood T cell repertoires in COVID-19. Whole-study context: Nucleic acid was either cDNA or gDNA, and it came from T cells, B-cell-depleted T cells, or PBMCs.

Those enrolled in Seattle joined during active infection and were followed longitudinally afterward. Here immunoSEQ multiplex PCR was the method, and the copy in TCRdb shows in-frame clones only, minus some. The sample consists of 210,000 or so clones, under 85% of them appearing once. V was clipped by 8 bases and J by 10 bases, with 23 bases between them. Germline assignment: CDR1 WNHNN and CDR2 SYGVQD (reference sequence). The CDR3 is made up of 14 amino acids. The clonotype comes from a woman older than 75 with COVID-19, enrolled during active disease. The chain has TRBV10-1 and TRBJ1-1; D gene unclear. The sample taken for sequencing was peripheral blood. DNA of the CDR3: TGCGCCAGCCACGGGTCTCTGTTCGGACTGGGAGCTTTCTTT. It translates to CASHGSLFGLGAFF.